This T cell receptor beta chain was recovered during a study of T cells in Graves' hyperthyroidism and ophthalmopathy. Study in general: Staff took peripheral blood when the initial diagnosis was made, before any treatment began. Regarding the study as a whole: Most expanded thyroid clonotypes above 0.001 also appeared in blood. Prediction of ophthalmopathy progression came a median around 6.5 months pre-onset.

Exclusion of patients followed from uncontrolled infection, other autoimmune disease, pregnancy or lactation. The junction had 11 bases not matched to a gene; V was cut back by 6 bases and J by 6 bases. The CDR3 contains 16 residues. The germline CDR1 and CDR2 sequences are MRHNA and SNTAGT. Researchers took RNA transcripts and amplified the TCR beta CDR3 regions from them. A set of HTBI primers served as the primers for a first-round RT-PCR of the TCR CDR3. TCRdb processed the multiplex PCR reads anew with MiXCR; each CDR3 protein has one entry. The sample lists a few hundred thousand distinct CDR3 sequences, 15% to 20% occurring once. This clonotype appeared a few times. Its antigen is unidentified.

The chain has TRBV6-4 and TRBJ1-6; 7 positions agree with TRBD1. What was sequenced was blood. This TCR was recovered from a man aged 18 to 30 with Graves' ophthalmopathy. CDR3: CASSPRPAGGNSPLHF. The CDR3 DNA is TGTGCCAGCAGCCCCCGGCCGGCAGGGGGTAATTCACCCCTCCACTTT.